The 2 T cell receptor beta chains below come from one sample, sequenced in a study of blood T cell repertoires in COVID-19. Profiled with immunoSEQ multiplex PCR; TCRdb holds only in-frame clones, not every one. Among 270,000 or so clones listed, 85% to 90% were seen once. The sample consisted of peripheral blood. Receptors were obtained from a woman aged 30 to 39 with COVID-19, enrolled during active disease.

The rearrangement uses TRBV7-9 and TRBJ2-1, with TRBD2 matching 8 bases. The V gene end was trimmed by 2 bases and the J gene end by 10 bases; junction bases not matched to a gene: 13. Germline values: CDR1 SEHNR, CDR2 FQNEAQ (reference sequence). The CDR3 is 16 amino acids. CDR3 bases: TGTGCCAGCAGCTTACCTGGCCAGCGGGGGCCCGCGGAGCAGTTCTTC. This gives the protein CASSLPGQRGPAEQFF.

The chain recombines TRBV7-6 with TRBJ2-7; no clear D. Germline lookup yields CDR1 SGHVS and CDR2 FNYEAQ. The V end was cut by 1 base, the J end by 7 bases, with 14 bases between. The CDR3 loop spans 14 amino acids. As DNA, the CDR3 is TGTGCCAGCAGCTTAGGCCCATTACGGTCGGAGCAGTACTTC. Its protein product is CASSLGPLRSEQYF.